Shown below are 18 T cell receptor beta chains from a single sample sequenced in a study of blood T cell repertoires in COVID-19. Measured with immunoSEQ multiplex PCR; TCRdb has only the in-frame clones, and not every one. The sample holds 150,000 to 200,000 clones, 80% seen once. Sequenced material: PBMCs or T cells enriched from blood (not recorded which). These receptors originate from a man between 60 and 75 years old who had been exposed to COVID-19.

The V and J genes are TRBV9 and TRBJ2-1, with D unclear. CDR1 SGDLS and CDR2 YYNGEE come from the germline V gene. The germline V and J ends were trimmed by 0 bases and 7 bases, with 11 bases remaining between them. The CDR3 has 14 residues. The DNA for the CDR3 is TGTGCCAGCAGCGTAGCTGCTAGTGGTAATGAGCAGTTCTTC. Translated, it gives CASSVAASGNEQFF.

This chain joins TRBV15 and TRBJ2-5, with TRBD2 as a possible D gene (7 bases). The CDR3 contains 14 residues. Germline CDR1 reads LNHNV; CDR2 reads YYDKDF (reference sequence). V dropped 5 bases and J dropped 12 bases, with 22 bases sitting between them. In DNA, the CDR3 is TGTGCCACCAGCCCCCGGCAGGGCGGGGGCTATGAGTACTTC. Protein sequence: CATSPRQGGGYEYF.

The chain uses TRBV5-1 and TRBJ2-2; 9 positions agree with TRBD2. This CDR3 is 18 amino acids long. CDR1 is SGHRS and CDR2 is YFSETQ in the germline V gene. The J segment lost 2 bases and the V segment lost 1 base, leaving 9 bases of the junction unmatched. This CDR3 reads CASSLYRLAGKNTGELFF. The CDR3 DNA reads TGCGCCAGCAGCTTGTATCGGCTAGCGGGAAAAAACACCGGGGAGCTGTTTTTT.

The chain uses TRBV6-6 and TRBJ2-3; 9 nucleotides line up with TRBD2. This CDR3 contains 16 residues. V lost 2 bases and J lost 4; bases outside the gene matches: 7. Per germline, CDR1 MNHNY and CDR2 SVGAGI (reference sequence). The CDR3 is CASSYPSGKGPDTQYF. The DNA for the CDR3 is TGTGCCAGCAGTTACCCTAGCGGGAAAGGACCAGATACGCAGTATTTT.

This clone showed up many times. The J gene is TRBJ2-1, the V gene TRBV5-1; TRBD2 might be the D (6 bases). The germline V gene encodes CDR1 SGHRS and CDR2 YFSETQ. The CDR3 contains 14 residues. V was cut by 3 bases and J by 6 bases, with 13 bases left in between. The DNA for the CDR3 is TGCGCCAGCAGCTCGATGATGGGAGGCAATGAGCAGTTCTTC. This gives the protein CASSSMMGGNEQFF.

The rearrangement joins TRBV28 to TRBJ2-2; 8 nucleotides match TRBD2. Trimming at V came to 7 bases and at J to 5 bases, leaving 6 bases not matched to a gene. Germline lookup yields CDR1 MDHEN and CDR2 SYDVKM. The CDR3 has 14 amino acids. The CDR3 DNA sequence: TGTGCCAGCATCGGGACTAGGAAGACCGGGGAGCTGTTTTTT. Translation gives CASIGTRKTGELFF.

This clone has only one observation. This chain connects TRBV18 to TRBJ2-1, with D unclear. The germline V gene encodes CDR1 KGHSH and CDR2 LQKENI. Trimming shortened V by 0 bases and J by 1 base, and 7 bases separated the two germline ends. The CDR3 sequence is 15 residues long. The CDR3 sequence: CASSPPLSSYNEQFF. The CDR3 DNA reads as TGTGCCAGCTCACCACCCCTATCTTCCTACAATGAGCAGTTCTTC.

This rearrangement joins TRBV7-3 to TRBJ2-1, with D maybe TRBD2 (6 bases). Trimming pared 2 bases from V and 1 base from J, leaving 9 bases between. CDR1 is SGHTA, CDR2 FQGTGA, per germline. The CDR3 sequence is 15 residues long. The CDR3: CASSLVAGSYNEQFF. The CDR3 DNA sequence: TGTGCCAGCAGCTTAGTCGCGGGGTCCTACAATGAGCAGTTCTTC.

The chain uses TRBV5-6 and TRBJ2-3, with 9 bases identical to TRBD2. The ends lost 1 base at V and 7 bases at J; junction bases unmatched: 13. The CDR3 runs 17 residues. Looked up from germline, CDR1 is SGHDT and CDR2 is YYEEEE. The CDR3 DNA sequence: TGTGCCAGCAGCTTGTACAGAAGTAGCGGGAGTATGAATACGCAGTATTTT. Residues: CASSLYRSSGSMNTQYF. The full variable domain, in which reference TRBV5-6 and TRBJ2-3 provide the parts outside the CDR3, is DAGVTQSPTHLIKTRGQQVTLRCSPKSGHDTVSWYQQALGQGPQFIFQYYEEEERQRGNFPDRFSGHQFPNYSSELNVNALLLGDSALYLCASSLYRSSGSMNTQYFGPGTRLTVL.

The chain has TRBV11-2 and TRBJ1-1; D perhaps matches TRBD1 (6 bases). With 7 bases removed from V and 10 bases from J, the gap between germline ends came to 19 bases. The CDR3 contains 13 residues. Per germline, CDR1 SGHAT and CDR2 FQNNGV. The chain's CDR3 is CASNLDVQGRAFF. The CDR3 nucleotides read TGTGCCAGCAACCTTGACGTACAGGGTCGAGCTTTCTTT.

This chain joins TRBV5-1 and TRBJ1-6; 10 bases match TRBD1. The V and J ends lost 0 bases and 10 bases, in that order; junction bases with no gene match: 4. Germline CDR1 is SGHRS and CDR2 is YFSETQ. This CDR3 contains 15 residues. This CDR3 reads CASSLEGTGVSPLHF. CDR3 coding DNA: TGCGCCAGCAGCTTGGAAGGGACAGGGGTATCACCCCTCCACTTT.

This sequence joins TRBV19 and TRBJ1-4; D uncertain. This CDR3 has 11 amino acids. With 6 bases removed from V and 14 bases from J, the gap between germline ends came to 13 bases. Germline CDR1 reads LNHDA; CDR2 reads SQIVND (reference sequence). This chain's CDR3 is CASSDAAWLFF. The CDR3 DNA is TGTGCCAGTAGCGATGCGGCTTGGCTGTTTTTT.

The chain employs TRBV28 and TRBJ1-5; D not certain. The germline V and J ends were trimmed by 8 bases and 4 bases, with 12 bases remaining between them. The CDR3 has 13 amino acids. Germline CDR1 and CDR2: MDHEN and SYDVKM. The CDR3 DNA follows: TGTGCCAGCGGCGGCAATGGGAATCAGCCCCAGCATTTT. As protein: CASGGNGNQPQHF.

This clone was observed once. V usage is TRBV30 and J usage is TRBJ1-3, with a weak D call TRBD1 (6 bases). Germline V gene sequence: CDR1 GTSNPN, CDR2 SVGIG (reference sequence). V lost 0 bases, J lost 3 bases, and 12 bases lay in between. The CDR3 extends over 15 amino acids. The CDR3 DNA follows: TGTGCCTGGAGTGTACGAGGGGGATTTGGAAACACCATATATTTT. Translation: CAWSVRGGFGNTIYF.

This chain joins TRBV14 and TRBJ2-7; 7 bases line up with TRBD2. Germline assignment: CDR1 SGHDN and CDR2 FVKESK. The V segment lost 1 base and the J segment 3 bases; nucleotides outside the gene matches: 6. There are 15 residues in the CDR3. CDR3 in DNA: TGTGCCAGCAGCCAAGTTAGGGCTAGCGGCTACGAGCAGTACTTC. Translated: CASSQVRASGYEQYF. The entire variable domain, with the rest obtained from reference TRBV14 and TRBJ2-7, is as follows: EAGVTQFPSHSVIEKGQTVTLRCDPISGHDNLYWYRRVMGKEIKFLLHFVKESKQDESGMPNNRFLAERTGGTYSTLKVQPAELEDSGVYFCASSQVRASGYEQYFGPGTRLTVT.

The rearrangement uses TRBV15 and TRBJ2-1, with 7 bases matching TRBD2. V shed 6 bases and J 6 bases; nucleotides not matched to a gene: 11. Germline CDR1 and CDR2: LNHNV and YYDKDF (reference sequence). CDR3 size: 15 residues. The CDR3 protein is CATSSRTTSTNEQFF. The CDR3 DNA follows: TGTGCCACCAGTTCCCGTACGACTAGCACCAATGAGCAGTTCTTC.

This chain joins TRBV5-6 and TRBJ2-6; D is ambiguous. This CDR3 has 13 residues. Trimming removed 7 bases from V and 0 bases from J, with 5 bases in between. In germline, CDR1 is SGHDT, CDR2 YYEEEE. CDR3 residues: CASSTSGANVLTF. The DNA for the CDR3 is TGTGCCAGCTCTACCTCTGGGGCCAACGTCCTGACTTTC. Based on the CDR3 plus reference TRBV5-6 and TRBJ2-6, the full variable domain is DAGVTQSPTHLIKTRGQQVTLRCSPKSGHDTVSWYQQALGQGPQFIFQYYEEEERQRGNFPDRFSGHQFPNYSSELNVNALLLGDSALYLCASSTSGANVLTFGAGSRLTVL.

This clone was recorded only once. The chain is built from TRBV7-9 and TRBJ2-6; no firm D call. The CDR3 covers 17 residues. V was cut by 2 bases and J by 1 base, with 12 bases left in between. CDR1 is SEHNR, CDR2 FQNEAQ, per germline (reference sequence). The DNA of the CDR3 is TGTGCCAGCAGCTTATTCCCAAAGCTTTCTGGGGCCAACGTCCTGACTTTC. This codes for CASSLFPKLSGANVLTF. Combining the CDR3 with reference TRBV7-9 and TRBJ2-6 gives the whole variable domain DTGVSQNPRHKITKRGQNVTFRCDPISEHNRLYWYRQTLGQGPEFLTYFQNEAQLEKSRLLSDRFSAERPKGSFSTLEIQRTEQGDSAMYLCASSLFPKLSGANVLTFGAGSRLTVL.